This TCR beta chain is from a study of blood T cell repertoires in COVID-19 (dated by TCRdb to 2020 to 2021). Regarding the complete study: Collaborator samples came from the United States, Italy and Spain and covered acute and convalescent phases of COVID-19. Deeply sampled blood TCRbeta repertoires from subjects exposed to, actively infected with, or recovered from COVID-19 were included in the dataset. The repertoires were released in a freely available public database meant as a resource for research on the immune response to SARS-CoV-2. Where HLA class I and class II types were available, the types were taken from metadata supplied by the sample provider, not from assay-based typing. The samples were drawn from the first 160 participants of the ongoing ImmuneRACE study and from about 1,200 subjects provided by 6 global collaborators. The prospective study material was composed of cDNA or gDNA derived from T cells, B-cell-depleted T cells, or PBMCs. The sample metadata nearly always contained a de-identified subject ID, COVID-19 status, age in years and sex. General findings and caveats noted by the study authors: How much clinical and demographic metadata was included differed by source and by participant, and the metadata was provided uncurated.

The immunoSEQ Assay, a bias-controlled multiplex PCR, was used to amplify TCRbeta CDR3 regions from genomic DNA. Processing in the source paper ran as follows. Nucleated cell counts per sample were estimated from amplification of reference gene primers within the assay. Sequence reads were collapsed and filtered to measure the absolute abundance of every unique TCRbeta CDR3 rearrangement. For each sample, productive Simpson clonality was calculated by taking the square root of Simpson's diversity index across productive rearrangements. Drawn from immuneACCESS, this table holds only the in-frame rearrangements with V and J called that TCRdb kept. Clones are partly lost; checked studies trace under half to an unresolved V gene and leave the rest unexplained. Clonal size and the V and J genes are those of that table, whereas D and trimming came from the DNA. The sample yields about 54,000 clones; around 85% were counted once. The ten largest clones capture roughly 13% of the sample.

This clone was seen just once. The antigen it binds to is not known. Qualities for individual bases were not recorded, and no much larger clone is one base off. Deletion took 3 bases off V and 5 bases off J, with a span of 6 bases between the germline ends. The germline V gene (reference sequence) provides CDR1 DFQATT and CDR2 SNEGSKA. Measured from the cysteine to the phenylalanine, the CDR3 is 11 residues long. Kept here is only the CDR3 DNA, which spans 33 bases and is read in frame from base 1. Whole blood was collected in K2EDTA tubes by collaborating institutions according to the institutions' own protocols. For TCRbeta analysis, collaborators shipped samples as frozen whole blood, isolated PBMCs, or DNA extracted from either of those sample types.

The receptor comes from a human donor in a cohort sampled during active COVID-19. The chain joins TRBV20-1 to TRBJ2-3; the D gene assignment is ambiguous. Specimen: peripheral blood. The bases are TGCAGTGCTAGGGCAGGAGATACGCAGTATTTT. The encoded protein is CSARAGDTQYF.